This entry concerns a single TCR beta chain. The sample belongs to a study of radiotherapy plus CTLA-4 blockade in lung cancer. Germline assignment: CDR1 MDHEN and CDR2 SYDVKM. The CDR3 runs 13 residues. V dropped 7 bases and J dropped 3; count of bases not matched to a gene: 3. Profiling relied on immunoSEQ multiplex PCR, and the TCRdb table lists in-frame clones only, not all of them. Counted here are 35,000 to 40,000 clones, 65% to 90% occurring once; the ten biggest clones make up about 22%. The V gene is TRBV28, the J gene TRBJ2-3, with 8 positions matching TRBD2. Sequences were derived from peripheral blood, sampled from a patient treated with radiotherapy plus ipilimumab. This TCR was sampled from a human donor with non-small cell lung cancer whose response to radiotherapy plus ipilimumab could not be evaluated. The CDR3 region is CASNQRGTDTQYF. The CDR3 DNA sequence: TGTGCCAGCAACCAGCGGGGGACAGATACGCAGTATTTT.